This TCR beta chain is from a study of cytomegalovirus exposure and HLA in healthy donors. Details on this clone: A read error may account for a junction end that differs from germline.

The CDR3 length is 16 residues. The germline V gene has CDR1 SGHRS and CDR2 YFSETQ. In the PCR, 60 Vbeta and 13 Jbeta primers were used. TCRdb keeps only in-frame clones here, not all; method: immunoSEQ multiplex PCR. This table has about 130,000 clones, less than 80% appearing once. The V and J genes are TRBV5-1 and TRBJ2-7, with 9 positions matching TRBD2. Sequenced sample: PBMCs. The receptor was isolated from a man aged 50-60 years in good health and CMV-seronegative. CDR3 bases: TGCGCCAGCAGCCCCCGCGGGGGGGCAAGCTCCTGCGAGCAGTACTTC. Protein sequence: CASSPRGGASSCEQYF.